This T cell receptor beta chain was found in a study of T-cell reconstitution after alpha-beta-depleted transplantation in children. The authors prepared the TCRbeta library with unique molecular identifiers. TCRdb reanalysed the PCR reads using MiXCR and keeps one entry per CDR3 protein. Of 780,000 or so distinct CDR3 sequences in the sample, 16% were seen once. This clonotype was counted many times. The CDR3 runs to 12 residues. Germline-derived CDR1 and CDR2 are SQVTM and ANQGSEA. V lost 3 bases and J 0 bases, leaving 5 bases between the germline ends. The source was PBMCs, mostly from graft donor cells, collected 360 days after TCRalphabeta/CD19-depleted stem cell transplant. This clonotype was obtained from a male patient younger than 18 who had a stem cell transplant for acute lymphoblastic leukemia, so the T cells may come from the graft donor. The chain has TRBV29-1 and TRBJ1-1; D is unresolved. CDR3 amino acids: CSVDPMNTEAFF. The CDR3 DNA is TGCAGCGTTGACCCGATGAACACTGAAGCTTTCTTT.